The 11 T cell receptor beta chains listed next were all sequenced from one sample in a study of radiation and T cells in renal cell carcinoma (dated by TCRdb to the early 2020s). In light of the paper, this sample's time point label describes: blood 4 weeks post-SBRT, at nephrectomy. According to the study, the label for this sample's treatment or condition signals: 15 Gy SBRT to primary tumor, nephrectomy 4 weeks later. Library creation used the immunoSEQ multiplex PCR assay. Drawn from immuneACCESS, this table holds only the in-frame rearrangements with V and J called that TCRdb kept. Clones are partly lost; checked studies trace under half to an unresolved V gene and leave the rest unexplained. This sample has 150,000 to 200,000 clones in its table, and around 89% of those were observed once. Of the sample, roughly 10% falls within the top ten clones. The sequences come from blood, collected from a patient whose treatment included radiotherapy and nephrectomy. These receptors were taken from a woman between 45 and 65 years old with renal cell carcinoma.

The V gene is TRBV18, the J gene TRBJ1-5; the D gene is possibly TRBD1 (5 bases). V lost 2 bases to trimming and J lost 12 bases, with 14 bases between them. CDR3 size: 13 residues. Germline V gene lookup returns CDR1 KGHSH and CDR2 LQKENI. The CDR3 sequence: CASSPLETVRQHF. The CDR3 region has the DNA TGTGCCAGCTCACCATTGGAGACAGTGCGCCAGCATTTT. The complete variable domain, with remaining parts taken from reference TRBV18 and TRBJ1-5, reads NAGVMQNPRHLVRRRGQEARLRCSPMKGHSHVYWYRQLPEEGLKFMVYLQKENIIDESGMPKERFSAEFPKEGPSILRIQQVVRGDSAAYFCASSPLETVRQHFGDGTRLSIL.

The J gene is TRBJ1-2, the V gene TRBV7-9; a weak D match, TRBD1 (6 bases). Trimming removed 5 bases from V and 4 bases from J, with 14 bases in between. Germline lookup yields CDR1 SEHNR and CDR2 FQNEAQ (reference sequence). The CDR3 spans 14 residues. The CDR3 region has the DNA TGTGCCAGCAGCCCCCAGGGGACGAGCTATGGCTACACCTTC. Translating gives CASSPQGTSYGYTF.

V is TRBV6-6 and J is TRBJ2-3; TRBD2 matches 9 bases. This CDR3 contains 15 residues. The junction had 7 bases not matched to a gene; V was cut back by 4 bases and J by 5 bases. Germline V CDR1 and CDR2: MNHNY, SVGAGI (reference sequence). The CDR3 DNA reads as TGTGCCAGCAGTTGGGCTAGCGGGGAACTAGATACGCAGTATTTT. It specifies CASSWASGELDTQYF.

The chain couples TRBV6-5 to TRBJ1-5; a weak D match, TRBD1 (6 bases). V shed 4 bases and J shed 4 bases, with 8 bases lying between them. In germline, CDR1 is MNHEY, CDR2 SVGAGI. The CDR3 length is 13 residues. CDR3 DNA sequence: TGTGCCAGCAGTTTGGACAGAAATCAGCCCCAGCATTTT. Amino acid sequence: CASSLDRNQPQHF.

This chain joins TRBV25-1 and TRBJ2-7; 7 bases are a match to TRBD1. V was clipped by 4 bases and J by 1 base; unmatched bases: 7. Germline CDR1 reads MGHDK; CDR2 reads SYGVNS. There are 15 residues in the CDR3. The DNA for the CDR3 is TGTGCCAGCAGTGCGCGACAGGGTGGGTCCTACGAGCAGTACTTC. It yields the protein CASSARQGGSYEQYF.

This clone has just one count. The chain carries TRBV6-6 and TRBJ2-3; weak D call: TRBD1 (5 bases). The CDR3 runs 14 residues. V lost 5 bases, J lost 0 bases, and 9 bases lay in between. CDR1 is MNHNY and CDR2 is SVGAGI in the germline V gene (reference sequence). The CDR3 coding sequence is TGTGCCAGCAGTCCGACAGTAAGCACAGATACGCAGTATTTT. Amino acids: CASSPTVSTDTQYF.

This rearrangement joins TRBV7-2 to TRBJ1-5; D gene uncertain. Germline V CDR1 and CDR2: SGHTA, FQGNSA. The CDR3 runs to 12 residues. Deletions cut 1 base from V and 4 bases from J, with 2 bases between. For the CDR3, the DNA is TGTGCCAGCAGCTTAGAGAATCAGCCCCAGCATTTT. Protein: CASSLENQPQHF.

A remark on this clone: Other nucleotide sequences from this sample produce the same CDR3. The chain combines TRBV6-4 with TRBJ1-2; D remains unclear. CDR1 is MRHNA and CDR2 is SNTAGT in the germline V gene. The V gene lost 0 bases and the J gene lost 8 bases, with 4 bases spanning the gap. The CDR3 contains 11 residues. CDR3 sequence: CASSDSRGYTF. The CDR3 DNA is TGTGCCAGCAGTGACTCTCGGGGCTACACCTTC.

This chain links TRBV18 with TRBJ1-1; perhaps TRBD1 as D (5 bases). V lost 6 bases and J lost 0, with 11 bases in between. Germline values: CDR1 KGHSH, CDR2 LQKENI. The CDR3 length is 14 residues. CDR3 DNA sequence: TGTGCCAGCTCCGGATGGGGGGTGAACACTGAAGCTTTCTTT. Amino acids: CASSGWGVNTEAFF.

V usage is TRBV10-2 and J usage is TRBJ1-1; TRBD1 agrees at 12 bases. With 6 bases clipped from V and 2 bases from J, the junction kept 1 base outside the gene matches. This CDR3 is 14 amino acids long. Germline loops: CDR1 WSHSY, CDR2 SAAADI. The CDR3 region is CASRGQGANTEAFF. For the CDR3, the DNA is TGCGCCAGCAGGGGACAGGGGGCAAACACTGAAGCTTTCTTT.

The chain combines TRBV19 with TRBJ1-1; D is perhaps TRBD1 (5 bases). V was trimmed by 1 base and J by 4 bases, leaving 13 bases between them. Germline assignment: CDR1 LNHDA and CDR2 SQIVND (reference sequence). This CDR3 has 15 amino acids. CDR3 loop: CASSIGAGSGTEAFF. The CDR3 DNA follows: TGTGCCAGTAGTATAGGGGCAGGGAGTGGCACTGAAGCTTTCTTT.